This T cell receptor beta chain stems from a study of cytomegalovirus exposure and HLA in healthy donors. Study findings and constraints: Reports indicated that the classifier achieved high specificity and sensitivity in diagnosing cytomegalovirus status. The study flagged about 150 TCR beta chains as cytomegalovirus-associated.

In the case of this clone: Its specificity is unknown.

In germline, CDR1 is MGHRA, CDR2 YSYEKL. There are 15 residues in the CDR3. The V and J ends lost 1 base and 7 bases respectively, with 14 bases between them. TCRdb's copy holds only in-frame clones and misses some; the assay was immunoSEQ multiplex PCR. This sample has more than 95,000 clones; around 94% occur once, and the top ten carry over 1%. The chain joins TRBV4-1 to TRBJ1-5; D is ambiguous. The clonotype originates from a woman under 30 in good health and CMV-seronegative. The sequenced sample was PBMCs. CDR3 residues: CASSQVLSVRQPQHF. The CDR3 DNA is TGCGCCAGCAGCCAAGTCCTTTCCGTGAGGCAGCCCCAGCATTTT.